Sequencing of this TCR beta chain was carried out in a study of tumor-infiltrating lymphocytes in primary liver carcinoma. Study-level background: Among the tumors, stages were T1-T3 N0M0 and sizes roughly 4 to 10 cm.

Starting material of 500 ng total RNA yielded TCR beta cDNA via a constant-region primer. Three nested multiplex PCR rounds of slightly modified ARM-PCR generated TCR beta libraries. TRBV1-TRBV30 forward primers paired with a C-beta reverse primer were used in the first two PCR rounds, which ran approximately 10 cycles each. One entry per CDR3 protein results from TCRdb running MiXCR on the multiplex PCR reads. This sample has about 120,000 distinct CDR3 sequences; 55% to 70% occur once, and the top ten carry over 6.5%. Between 20 and 30 mg of unsorted bulk tissue served as the source from which RNA and DNA were co-extracted. Findings and caveats of the study: Tumor region pairs shared more overlap than did tumor-adjacent and tumor-blood pairs. Tumor samples exhibited a significantly greater top-250-clone fraction than blood samples (p = 0.039).

On this clonotype: Its antigen is unknown. Sequence at one end of the junction differs from germline and may be a read error.

The germline gives CDR1 MNHNS, CDR2 SASEGT. This CDR3 spans 17 amino acids. The sequence was collected from a woman in her fifties or sixties with primary liver carcinoma and hepatitis B virus infection. V is TRBV6-1 and J is TRBJ1-5; D is undetermined. The sequenced sample was tumor-adjacent normal liver tissue. The CDR3 protein is CASRRSREGWSYQSQHF. The CDR3 nucleotides are TGTGCCAGCAGACGATCTAGGGAGGGCTGGAGCTATCAGTCCCAGCATTTT.